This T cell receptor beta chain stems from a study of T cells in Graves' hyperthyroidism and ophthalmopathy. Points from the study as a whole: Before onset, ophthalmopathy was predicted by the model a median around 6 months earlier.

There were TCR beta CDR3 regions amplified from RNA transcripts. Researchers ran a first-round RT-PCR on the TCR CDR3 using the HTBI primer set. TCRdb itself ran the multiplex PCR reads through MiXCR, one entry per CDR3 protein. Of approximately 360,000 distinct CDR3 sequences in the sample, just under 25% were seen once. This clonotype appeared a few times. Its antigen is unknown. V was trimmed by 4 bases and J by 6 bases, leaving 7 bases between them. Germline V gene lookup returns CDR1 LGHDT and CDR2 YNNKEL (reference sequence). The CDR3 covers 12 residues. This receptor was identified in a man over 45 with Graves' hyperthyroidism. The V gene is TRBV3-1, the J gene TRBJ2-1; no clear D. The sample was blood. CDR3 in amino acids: CASSPLSNEQFF. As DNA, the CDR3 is TGTGCCAGCAGCCCCCTCAGCAATGAGCAGTTCTTC.